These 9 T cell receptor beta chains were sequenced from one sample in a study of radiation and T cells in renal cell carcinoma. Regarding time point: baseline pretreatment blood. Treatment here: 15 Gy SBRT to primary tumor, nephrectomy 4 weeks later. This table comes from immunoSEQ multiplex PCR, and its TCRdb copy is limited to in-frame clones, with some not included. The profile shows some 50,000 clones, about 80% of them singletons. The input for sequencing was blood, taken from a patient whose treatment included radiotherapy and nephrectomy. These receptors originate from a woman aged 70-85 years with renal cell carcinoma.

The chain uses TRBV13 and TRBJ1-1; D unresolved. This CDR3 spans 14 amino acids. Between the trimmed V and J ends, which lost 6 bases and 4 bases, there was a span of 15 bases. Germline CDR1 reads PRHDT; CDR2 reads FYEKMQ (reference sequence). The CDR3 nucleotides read TGTGCCAGCAGTCTTGGACCGGGCGTCACTGAAGCTTTCTTT. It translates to CASSLGPGVTEAFF.

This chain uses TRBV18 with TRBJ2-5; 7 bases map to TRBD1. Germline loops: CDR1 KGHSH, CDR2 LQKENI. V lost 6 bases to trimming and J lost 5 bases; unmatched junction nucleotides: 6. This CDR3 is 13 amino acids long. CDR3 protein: CASSRGTVETQYF. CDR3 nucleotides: TGTGCCAGCTCGCGAGGGACAGTGGAGACCCAGTACTTC.

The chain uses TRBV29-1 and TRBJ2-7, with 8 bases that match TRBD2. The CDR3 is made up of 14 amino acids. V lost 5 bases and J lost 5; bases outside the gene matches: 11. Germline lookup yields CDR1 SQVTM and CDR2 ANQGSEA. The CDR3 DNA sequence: TGCAGCGTTCAACTCGGGACTAGTTTGGACGAGCAGTACTTC. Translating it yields CSVQLGTSLDEQYF.

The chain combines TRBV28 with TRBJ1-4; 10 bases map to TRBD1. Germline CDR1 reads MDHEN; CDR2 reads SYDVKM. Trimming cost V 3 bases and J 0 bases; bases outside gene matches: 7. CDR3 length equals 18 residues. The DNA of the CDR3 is TGTGCCAGCAGTTTCCTGGGACAGGGGAGAGCAACTAATGAAAAACTGTTTTTT. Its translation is CASSFLGQGRATNEKLFF.

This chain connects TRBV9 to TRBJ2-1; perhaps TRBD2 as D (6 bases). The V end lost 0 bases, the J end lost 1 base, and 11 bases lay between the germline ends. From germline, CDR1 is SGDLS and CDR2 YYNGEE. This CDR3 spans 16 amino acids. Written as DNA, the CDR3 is TGTGCCAGCAGCGTAGGGGCGGGAAAATCCTACAATGAGCAGTTCTTC. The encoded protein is CASSVGAGKSYNEQFF.

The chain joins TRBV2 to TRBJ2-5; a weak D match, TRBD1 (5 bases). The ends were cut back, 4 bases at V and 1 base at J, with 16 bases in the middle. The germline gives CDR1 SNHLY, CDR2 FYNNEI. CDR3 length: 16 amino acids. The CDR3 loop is CASSGVGAPPQETQYF. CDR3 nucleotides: TGTGCCAGCAGTGGAGTTGGGGCCCCACCCCAAGAGACCCAGTACTTC.

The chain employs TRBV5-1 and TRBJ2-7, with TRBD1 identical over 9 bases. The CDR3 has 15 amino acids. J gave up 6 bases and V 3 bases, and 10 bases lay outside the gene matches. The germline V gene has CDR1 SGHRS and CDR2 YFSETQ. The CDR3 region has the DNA TGCGCCAGCAGCTGGAAGACAGGGGGAGACGGCGAGCAGTACTTC. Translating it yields CASSWKTGGDGEQYF. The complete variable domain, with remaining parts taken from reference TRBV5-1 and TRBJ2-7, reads KAGVTQTPRYLIKTRGQQVTLSCSPISGHRSVSWYQQTPGQGLQFLFEYFSETQRNKGNFPGRFSGRQFSNSRSEMNVSTLELGDSALYLCASSWKTGGDGEQYFGPGTRLTVT.

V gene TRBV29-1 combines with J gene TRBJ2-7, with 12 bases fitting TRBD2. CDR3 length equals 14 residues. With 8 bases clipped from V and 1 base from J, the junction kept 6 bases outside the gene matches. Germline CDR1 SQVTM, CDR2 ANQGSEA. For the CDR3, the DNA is TGCAGCAACCGCACTAGCGGGAGGTCCTACGAGCAGTACTTC. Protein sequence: CSNRTSGRSYEQYF.

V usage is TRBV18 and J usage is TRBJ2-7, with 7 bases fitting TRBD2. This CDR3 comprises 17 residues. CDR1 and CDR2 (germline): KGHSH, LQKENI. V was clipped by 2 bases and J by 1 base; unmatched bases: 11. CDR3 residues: CASSPVRSGMGSYEQYF. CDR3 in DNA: TGTGCCAGCTCACCAGTGAGGAGCGGGATGGGGTCCTACGAGCAGTACTTC. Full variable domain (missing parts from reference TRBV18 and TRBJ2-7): NAGVMQNPRHLVRRRGQEARLRCSPMKGHSHVYWYRQLPEEGLKFMVYLQKENIIDESGMPKERFSAEFPKEGPSILRIQQVVRGDSAAYFCASSPVRSGMGSYEQYFGPGTRLTVT.